The subject of this entry is one TCR beta chain. This sample was taken from a study of blood T cell repertoires in COVID-19. About the research overall: The cDNA or gDNA used as material had been derived from T cells, B-cell-depleted T cells, or PBMCs.

Assay used: immunoSEQ multiplex PCR; TCRdb lists only in-frame clones, some missing. Altogether approximately 82,000 clones are present, around 89% being singletons, with the ten largest covering more than 0.95%. The germline gives CDR1 SGHVS, CDR2 FNYEAQ. The CDR3 has 16 amino acids. The V gene end was trimmed by 2 bases and the J gene end by 4 bases; junction bases not matched to a gene: 6. In terms of age and location, participants ranged from roughly 18 to 95 years and lived in approximately 24 US areas. Clinical histories supplied by participants themselves formed the basis of cohort assignment.

The V call is TRBV7-6, the J call TRBJ2-3, with 10 bases lining up with TRBD2. The receptor comes from a woman aged 50 to 60 with acute COVID-19. The material sequenced was PBMCs or T cells enriched from blood (not recorded which). CDR3 loop: CASSLRSGRAADTQYF. In DNA, the CDR3 is TGTGCCAGCAGCTTACGGAGCGGGAGGGCCGCAGATACGCAGTATTTT.